The text below deals with one T cell receptor (beta chain). Its cognate antigen has yet to be identified. It has no much larger one-base neighbor in the sample; base qualities were not kept. Participants in the prospective study were aged roughly 18 to 89 years, lived in about two dozen United States geographic areas, and enrolled through a virtual design. Cohort assignment in the prospective study relied on participant-reported clinical history from a screening survey and a study questionnaire. Recovered participants in ImmuneRACE Cohort 3 were defined as having two consecutive negative NP/OP PCR tests, clearance from a healthcare professional, or resolution of symptoms. In the prospective study, whole blood, serum and a nasopharyngeal or oropharyngeal swab were collected from each participant by mobile phlebotomists. Participants in the prospective study had the option to provide additional blood draws and questionnaires over an approximately 2-month period. Before DNA extraction, blood samples from the prospective study were shipped at room temperature or frozen.

The data are from a study of blood T cell repertoires in COVID-19 (dated by TCRdb to the early 2020s). At the level of the whole study: Collaborator samples came from the United States, Italy and Spain and covered acute and convalescent phases of COVID-19. HLA class I and class II types, where available, came from metadata supplied by the sample provider rather than from assay-based typing. Deeply sampled blood TCRbeta repertoires from subjects exposed to, actively infected with, or recovered from COVID-19 were included in the dataset. A freely available public database, intended as a resource for researchers studying the immune response to SARS-CoV-2, is where the repertoires were released. The samples were drawn from the first 160 participants of the ongoing ImmuneRACE study and from some 1,300 subjects provided by 6 global collaborators. Nearly every sample came with metadata listing a de-identified subject ID, COVID-19 status, age in years and sex. The prospective study material was composed of cDNA or gDNA derived from T cells, B-cell-depleted T cells, or PBMCs.

CDR1 and CDR2, looked up from the germline V gene, are MGHDK and SYGVNS. Measured from the cysteine to the phenylalanine, the CDR3 is 15 residues long. The kept DNA is CDR3 alone, 45 bases in frame from the first base. At the junction V is shortened by 2 bases and J by 0 bases; bases outside the gene matches: 3. The paper as a whole reports these results and caveats: The quantity of clinical and demographic metadata differed by source and by participant and was supplied without curation.

TCRbeta CDR3 regions were amplified from genomic DNA using the immunoSEQ Assay, a bias-controlled multiplex PCR. The authors processed their data as follows. The number of nucleated cells in each sample was estimated from the amplification of reference gene primers within the assay. To quantify the absolute abundance of each unique TCRbeta CDR3 rearrangement, sequence reads were collapsed and filtered. For each sample, productive Simpson clonality was calculated as the square root of Simpson's diversity index across productive rearrangements. TCRdb's version of the immuneACCESS table is confined to in-frame rearrangements and falls short of the full clone set. An unresolved V gene accounts for under half of the shortfall where checked; the remainder is of unknown origin. The V and J calls and clone size are taken from that table; D and trimming were inferred from the DNA. The sample table shows a few hundred thousand clones, and 83% are seen once. The ten largest make up less than 6% of the sample.

The sequencing input was PBMCs or T cells enriched from blood (not recorded which). This TCR derives from a woman between 45 and 60 years old who had recovered from COVID-19. The chain links TRBV25-1 with TRBJ1-2; TRBD1 aligns with 7 central bases. CDR3 protein: CASSEDREANYGYTF. The sequenced DNA: TGTGCCAGCAGTGAAGACAGGGAAGCTAACTATGGCTACACCTTC.